The 10 T cell receptor beta chains given below trace back to one sample, sequenced in a study of cytomegalovirus exposure and HLA in healthy donors (dated by TCRdb to about 2017). Receptor libraries were prepared by the immunoSEQ multiplex PCR assay. Held by TCRdb, this immuneACCESS table contains in-frame sequences only and omits some clones. Under half of the omission traces to an unresolved V gene where checked; the cause of the rest is unknown. The sample includes 200,000 to 300,000 clones, with around 87% observed a single time. Roughly 1.2% of the sample rests with the top ten. Sequenced: PBMCs. These receptors all come from a woman aged 30 to 39 in good health and CMV-seropositive.

This clone was counted a single time. The chain recombines TRBV5-1 with TRBJ1-1, with D tentatively TRBD1 (6 bases). The germline V and J ends were trimmed by 1 base and 1 base, with 17 bases remaining between them. CDR1 is SGHRS, CDR2 YFSETQ, per germline. There are 17 residues in the CDR3. The CDR3: CASSLYFRTGTNTEAFF. In DNA form, the CDR3 reads TGCGCCAGCAGCTTGTATTTTAGAACAGGGACGAACACTGAAGCTTTCTTT. The full variable domain, its missing parts supplied by reference TRBV5-1 and TRBJ1-1, is KAGVTQTPRYLIKTRGQQVTLSCSPISGHRSVSWYQQTPGQGLQFLFEYFSETQRNKGNFPGRFSGRQFSNSRSEMNVSTLELGDSALYLCASSLYFRTGTNTEAFFGQGTRLTVV.

The J gene is TRBJ2-7, the V gene TRBV14; D might be TRBD2 (6 bases). CDR3 length equals 13 residues. Germline V gene sequence: CDR1 SGHDN, CDR2 FVKESK. V was shortened by 0 bases and J by 7 bases, with 10 bases between the two germline ends. CDR3 bases: TGTGCCAGCAGCCAAGATTGGCTAGCGGAGCAGTACTTC. Amino acid sequence: CASSQDWLAEQYF.

The sample holds one count of this clone. Other DNA sequences from this sample encode an identical CDR3 as well. The chain employs TRBV27 and TRBJ2-3; 7 nucleotides align to TRBD2. The CDR3 sequence is 14 residues long. CDR1 is MNHEY, CDR2 SMNVEV, per germline (reference sequence). With V trimmed by 3 bases and J by 2 bases, 2 bases remained unmatched. As DNA, the CDR3 is TGTGCCAGCAGTTTCCTAGCGGCCACAGATACGCAGTATTTT. This translates into CASSFLAATDTQYF.

The chain is built from TRBV7-9 and TRBJ2-3; possible D gene TRBD2, 6 bases. CDR3 length: 19 residues. Germline loops: CDR1 SEHNR, CDR2 FQNEAQ (reference sequence). V was cut by 3 bases and J by 2 bases, with 24 bases left in between. The CDR3 loop is CASSLKWKRGRGFTDTQYF. DNA for the CDR3: TGTGCCAGCAGCTTGAAGTGGAAGAGGGGTCGGGGGTTCACAGATACGCAGTATTTT.

In this sample, this clone turned up once. The chain has TRBV2 and TRBJ2-1; 7 positions agree with TRBD2. V trimming: 7 bases; J trimming: 3 bases; junction bases outside the gene matches: 3. Germline V lookup: CDR1 SNHLY, CDR2 FYNNEI. The CDR3 totals 13 residues. CDR3 sequence reads: CASTPSGYNEQFF. The DNA of the CDR3 is TGTGCCAGCACCCCTAGCGGCTACAATGAGCAGTTCTTC.

The V and J genes are TRBV30 and TRBJ1-2; no reliable D call. CDR1 is GTSNPN, CDR2 SVGIG, per germline (reference sequence). With 4 bases removed from V and 1 base from J, the gap between germline ends came to 10 bases. This CDR3 has 13 residues. CDR3 DNA sequence: TGTGCCTGGATGTCCCGCAGTAACTATGGCTACACCTTC. Amino acid sequence: CAWMSRSNYGYTF. The full variable domain, rest sourced from reference TRBV30 and TRBJ1-2, is SQTIHQWPATLVQPVGSPLSLECTVEGTSNPNLYWYRQAAGRGLQLLFYSVGIGQISSEVPQNLSASRPQDRQFILSSKKLLLSDSGFYLCAWMSRSNYGYTFGSGTRLTVV.

J is TRBJ2-1 and V is TRBV5-1; 9 bases agree with TRBD1. Trimming cost V 7 bases and J 5 bases; bases outside gene matches: 7. The CDR3 is 14 residues long. CDR1 and CDR2 from the germline V gene are SGHRS and YFSETQ. In nucleotides, the CDR3 is TGCGCCAGCTTGGGACAGGGTTTTAACAATGAGCAGTTCTTC. It encodes CASLGQGFNNEQFF.

Comment on this clone: Other DNA sequences from this sample encode an identical CDR3 as well. The rearrangement uses TRBV7-9 and TRBJ2-3, with 7 nucleotides matching TRBD2. Germline-derived CDR1 and CDR2 are SEHNR and FQNEAQ (reference sequence). V gave up 5 bases and J gave up 2 bases; unmatched junction bases: 7. CDR3 size: 15 residues. CDR3 amino acids: CASSRGLADTDTQYF. The CDR3 bases are TGTGCCAGCAGCCGAGGCCTAGCGGACACAGATACGCAGTATTTT. The full variable domain, its missing parts supplied by reference TRBV7-9 and TRBJ2-3, is DTGVSQNPRHKITKRGQNVTFRCDPISEHNRLYWYRQTLGQGPEFLTYFQNEAQLEKSRLLSDRFSAERPKGSFSTLEIQRTEQGDSAMYLCASSRGLADTDTQYFGPGTRLTVL.

The chain joins TRBV9 to TRBJ2-7; TRBD2 aligns across 8 bases. Germline CDR1 SGDLS, CDR2 YYNGEE. The CDR3 consists of 16 residues. J lost 3 bases, V lost 4 bases, and 12 bases had no gene match. The chain's CDR3 is CASSPSAGSGGYEQYF. CDR3 DNA sequence: TGTGCCAGCAGCCCATCGGCGGGCAGCGGGGGCTACGAGCAGTACTTC.

V is TRBV27 and J is TRBJ2-7; a possible D gene is TRBD1 (6 bases). This CDR3 spans 13 amino acids. Trimming removed 8 bases at V and 3 bases at J, with 14 bases between. Germline V gene data show CDR1 as MNHEY and CDR2 as SMNVEV (reference sequence). CDR3 DNA: TGTGCCAGCGCACCTGGGGGCCACTACGAGCAGTACTTC. This translates into CASAPGGHYEQYF.